Following are 8 T cell receptor beta chains from one sample sequenced in a study of patients and donors after allogeneic stem cell transplantation. TCRdb re-derived calls from the RT-PCR reads in MiXCR, one entry per CDR3 protein. The data contain over 350,000 distinct CDR3 sequences, 15% to 20% of them singletons. The sample taken for sequencing was blood, either unsorted or a sorted T cell fraction (not recorded which). Source of these receptors: a human donor who was either an allogeneic HSCT recipient or a stem cell or donor lymphocyte infusion donor (not recorded which). It is not recorded whose cells these are; they may come from a transplant donor.

This chain connects TRBV5-1 to TRBJ2-3; 7 nucleotides align to TRBD2. J gave up 1 base and V 2 bases, and 4 bases lay outside the gene matches. In germline, CDR1 is SGHRS, CDR2 YFSETQ. This CDR3 has 15 amino acids. The CDR3 loop reads CASSFSSGGTDTQYF. CDR3 sequence (DNA): TGCGCCAGCAGCTTCTCTAGCGGAGGCACAGATACGCAGTATTTT.

The chain joins TRBV20-1 to TRBJ1-5; tentative D call: TRBD1 (6 bases). Deletions cut 6 bases from V and 0 bases from J, with 12 bases between. The CDR3 has 14 residues. In germline, CDR1 is DFQATT, CDR2 SNEGSKA (reference sequence). As DNA, the CDR3 is TGCAGTGCCAATACAGGGTATAGCAATCAGCCCCAGCATTTT. It codes for CSANTGYSNQPQHF.

This clonotype has only a few counts. The V and J genes are TRBV5-1 and TRBJ2-7; possible D gene TRBD1, 6 bases. CDR1 and CDR2 (germline): SGHRS, YFSETQ. V gave up 3 bases and J gave up 6 bases, with 10 bases separating them. The CDR3 is made up of 12 amino acids. Here the CDR3 reads CASSSRTAEQYF. The CDR3, as DNA: TGCGCCAGCAGCTCGCGGACAGCCGAGCAGTACTTC.

The chain joins TRBV6-2 or TRBV6-3 to TRBJ2-7, with TRBD1 identical over 10 bases. Unmatched junction bases numbered 16, after V lost 6 bases and J lost 5 bases. The CDR3 runs to 17 residues. Per the germline V gene, CDR1 is MNHEY and CDR2 is SVGEGT. This CDR3 reads CASSQGLKGQGSHEQYF. DNA for the CDR3: TGTGCCAGCAGCCAAGGACTGAAGGGACAGGGGTCCCACGAGCAGTACTTC.

This sequence joins TRBV10-3 and TRBJ1-1; D unclear. The CDR3 extends over 16 amino acids. CDR1 and CDR2 (germline): ENHRY, SYGVKD. Trimming removed 4 bases at V and 1 base at J, with 16 bases between. Written as DNA, the CDR3 is TGTGCCATCAGTGCGCCTAATAGAAATACGAACACTGAAGCTTTCTTT. Amino acid sequence: CAISAPNRNTNTEAFF.

The chain couples TRBV14 to TRBJ1-6, with TRBD1 as a possible D gene (5 bases). Trimming removed 4 bases from V and 10 bases from J, with 11 bases in between. The CDR3 is 13 residues long. Looked up from germline, CDR1 is SGHDN and CDR2 is FVKESK. Here the CDR3 DNA reads TGTGCCAGCAGCCCTTCAGGGCCGTCACCCCTCCACTTT. This codes for CASSPSGPSPLHF.

V usage is TRBV7-2 and J usage is TRBJ2-5; 12 bases align to TRBD2. The CDR3 loop spans 15 amino acids. V lost 6 bases, J lost 5 bases, and 7 bases stayed unmatched. CDR1 SGHTA and CDR2 FQGNSA come from the germline V gene. CDR3 DNA sequence: TGTGCCAGCAGATCAGGGACTAGCGGGCTGGAGACCCAGTACTTC. It specifies CASRSGTSGLETQYF.

This clonotype was seen a few times. The gene calls are TRBV3-1 and TRBJ2-2, with D perhaps being TRBD1 or TRBD2 (5 bases each). Trimming cost V 2 bases and J 7 bases, with 14 bases left between them. From germline, CDR1 is LGHDT and CDR2 YNNKEL (reference sequence). The CDR3 loop spans 15 amino acids. The CDR3: CASSQYPGSSGELFF. CDR3 bases: TGTGCCAGCAGCCAATACCCAGGGAGTAGCGGGGAGCTGTTTTTT.